This T cell receptor beta chain was captured by sequencing in a study of CD8+CD57+ T cells in acquired aplastic anemia. Concerning this clonotype: Its antigen remains unknown.

General study results and limits: Patients were compared with controls for CD8+ Simpson's diversity, and no significant difference emerged. Between patients and controls, roughly 29 CD8+ CDR3 sequences were found in common.

V dropped 1 base and J dropped 2 bases, with 11 bases sitting between them. The CDR3 has 14 amino acids. Germline V gene sequence: CDR1 DFQATT, CDR2 SNEGSKA (reference sequence). TCR beta VDJ and CDR3 profiling used genomic DNA as template. TCRdb re-called the reads through MiXCR, storing one row per CDR3 protein. The sample consists of 68,000 or so distinct CDR3 sequences, approximately 50% of them appearing once. The receptor's source is a human donor in good health, serving as a control. This chain uses TRBV20-1 with TRBJ1-2, with D perhaps TRBD1 (5 bases). The sequenced sample was sorted CD4+, CD8+, or CD8+CD57+ T cells (not recorded which) from PBMCs. The CDR3 DNA follows: TGCAGTGCTAGAGTTGACAGTTCAAACTATGGCTACACCTTC. Residues: CSARVDSSNYGYTF.